Following are 11 T cell receptor beta chains from one sample sequenced in a study of T-cell reconstitution after alpha-beta-depleted transplantation in children. Construction of the TCRbeta library involved unique molecular identifiers. Via MiXCR, TCRdb re-called the PCR reads, giving one row per CDR3 protein. The profile shows about 600,000 distinct CDR3 sequences, about 10% of them singletons. Sequencing was performed on PBMCs from the stem cell graft donor, taken from the stem cell graft. These receptors came from a human donor who donated a stem cell graft to a child with acute myeloid leukemia.

This clonotype showed up just a few times. The genes are TRBV7-3 and TRBJ2-5; TRBD2 is a possible D gene (5 bases). The CDR3 is 15 residues long. The V gene lost 1 base and the J gene lost 1 base, with 10 bases spanning the gap. Germline-derived CDR1 and CDR2 are SGHTA and FQGTGA. CDR3 loop: CASSLNGVSQETQYF. DNA for the CDR3: TGTGCCAGCAGCTTAAACGGGGTCAGCCAAGAGACCCAGTACTTC.

The table lists this clonotype with many counts. V usage is TRBV20-1 and J usage is TRBJ2-1; 7 bases align to TRBD2. Germline-derived CDR1 and CDR2 are DFQATT and SNEGSKA (reference sequence). The CDR3 loop spans 14 amino acids. V trimming: 6 bases; J trimming: 2 bases; junction bases outside the gene matches: 7. The CDR3 DNA follows: TGCAGTGCCCAAGGGAGGGGCGCCTACAATGAGCAGTTCTTC. It encodes CSAQGRGAYNEQFF.

This clonotype was counted between two and nine times. This sequence joins TRBV7-2 and TRBJ2-3; tentatively, D is TRBD1 (6 bases). This CDR3 has 15 residues. V lost 2 bases and J lost 2, with 11 bases in between. CDR1 is SGHTA and CDR2 is FQGNSA in the germline V gene. CDR3 loop: CASSLRGSFTDTQYF. CDR3 DNA: TGTGCCAGCAGCTTAAGGGGGTCTTTCACAGATACGCAGTATTTT.

This clonotype has more than one count but fewer than ten. The rearrangement joins TRBV24-1 to TRBJ2-2; D assignment may be TRBD1 or TRBD2 (6 bases each). CDR1 and CDR2 (germline): KGHDR, SFDVKD. The CDR3 is 13 residues long. Trimming left V 6 bases short and J 5 bases short, with 9 bases between. The CDR3 nucleotides are TGTGCCACCAGTACGGGGGCGACCGGGGAGCTGTTTTTT. Encoded protein: CATSTGATGELFF.

The rearrangement joins TRBV7-2 to TRBJ2-7; 8 nucleotides match TRBD2. Germline V gene data show CDR1 as SGHTA and CDR2 as FQGNSA. This CDR3 is built from 14 residues. After removal of 5 bases from V and 4 bases from J, the junction contained 7 bases not matched to a gene. The CDR3 protein is CASSALAGVYEQYF. The CDR3 nucleotides are TGTGCCAGCAGCGCGCTAGCGGGCGTTTACGAGCAGTACTTC.

This clonotype was recorded many times. This sequence joins TRBV4-3 and TRBJ2-5; D remains unclear. The CDR3 covers 15 residues. Trimming removed 1 base at V and 2 bases at J, with 11 bases between. Germline V gene lookup returns CDR1 LGHNA and CDR2 YSLEER. CDR3 residues: CASSQVLAFQETQYF. CDR3 sequence (DNA): TGCGCCAGCAGCCAAGTTTTGGCTTTTCAAGAGACCCAGTACTTC.

This clonotype was observed many times. The V and J genes are TRBV7-9 and TRBJ1-1, with TRBD1 matching 9 bases. Germline assignment: CDR1 SEHNR and CDR2 FQNEAQ (reference sequence). The CDR3 is 17 residues long. After removal of 3 bases from V and 6 bases from J, the junction contained 14 bases not matched to a gene. For the CDR3, the DNA is TGTGCCAGCAGCTTTAGAGCACTCACAGGGGGCAGCGCTGAAGCTTTCTTT. Its translation is CASSFRALTGGSAEAFF.

This clonotype has a count of ten or more. This chain uses TRBV29-1 with TRBJ2-7; tentatively, D is TRBD2 (6 bases). The V gene's germline CDR1 is SQVTM and CDR2 ANQGSEA. The CDR3 is 14 amino acids. V dropped 6 bases and J dropped 4 bases, with 19 bases sitting between them. In DNA form, the CDR3 reads TGCAGCGTCTTAGTGGGGGACTTCCCTTACGAGCAGTACTTC. Amino acids: CSVLVGDFPYEQYF.

This clonotype was seen at least ten times. The CDR3 DNA reads TGTGCCAGCAGTTTTCCGGAAACCCGTGGAAAACTGTTTTTT. This sequence encodes CASSFPETRGKLFF. The chain links TRBV12-3 or TRBV12-4 to TRBJ1-4, with D hard to call. V was trimmed by 3 bases and J by 10 bases, leaving 15 bases between them. CDR3 size: 14 residues.

Ten or more counts support this clonotype. CDR3 coding DNA: TGCAGTGCTAGGGTTCAAGGGGCGATCACAGATACGCAGTATTTT. Translated, it gives CSARVQGAITDTQYF. V and J are TRBV20-1 and TRBJ2-3, with D maybe TRBD1 (5 bases). The germline V gene encodes CDR1 DFQATT and CDR2 SNEGSKA (reference sequence). Trimming removed 3 bases at V and 2 bases at J, with 15 bases between. This CDR3 is built from 15 residues.

About this clonotype: A much larger clone lies a single base off, so this may be a read error. The V gene is TRBV7-9, the J gene TRBJ2-7; D gene ambiguous. V lost 5 bases and J lost 5, with 7 bases in between. Germline V lookup: CDR1 SEHNR, CDR2 FQNEAQ (reference sequence). CDR3 length: 11 amino acids. The chain's CDR3 is CASSHQNEQYF. The CDR3 nucleotides read TGTGCCAGCAGCCACCAAAACGAGCAGTACTTC.